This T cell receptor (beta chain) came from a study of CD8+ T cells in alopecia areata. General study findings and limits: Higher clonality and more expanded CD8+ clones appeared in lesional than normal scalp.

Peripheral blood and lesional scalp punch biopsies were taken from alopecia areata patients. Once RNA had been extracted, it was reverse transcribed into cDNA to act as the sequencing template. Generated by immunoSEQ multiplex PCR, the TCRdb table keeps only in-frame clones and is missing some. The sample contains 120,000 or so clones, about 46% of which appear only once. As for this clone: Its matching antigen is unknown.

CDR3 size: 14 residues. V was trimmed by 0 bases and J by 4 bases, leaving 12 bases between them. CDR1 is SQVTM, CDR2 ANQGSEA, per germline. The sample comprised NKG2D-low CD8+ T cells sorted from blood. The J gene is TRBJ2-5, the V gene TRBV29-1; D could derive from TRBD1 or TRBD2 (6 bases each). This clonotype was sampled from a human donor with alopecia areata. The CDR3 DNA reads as TGCAGCGTTGAAGATCTAGGAGGGGGAGAGACCCAGTACTTC. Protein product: CSVEDLGGGETQYF.